Shown below are 4 T cell receptor beta chains from a single sample sequenced in a study of molecular identifiers for immune sequencing clone quantification. TCRdb re-called the PCR reads with MiXCR, one entry per CDR3 protein. The sample lists fewer than 350,000 distinct CDR3 sequences, about 21% occurring once. The source material was naive CD8+ T cells from blood, with Jurkat cell RNA spiked in. The subset is: FACS-sorted CD8+CD4-CCR7+CD45RA+ naive T cells. The source of these receptors is a human donor in good health. Some libraries in this study had Jurkat cell RNA spiked in.

The genes are TRBV11-2 and TRBJ2-3; 9 nucleotides match TRBD1. The CDR3 sequence is 17 residues long. Trimming at V came to 4 bases and at J to 0 bases, leaving 8 bases not matched to a gene. From germline, CDR1 is SGHAT and CDR2 FQNNGV. CDR3 region: CASSSEAGTGSTDTQYF. The CDR3 DNA is TGTGCCAGCAGCTCAGAAGCCGGGACAGGGAGCACAGATACGCAGTATTTT.

This clonotype was observed once. A much larger clone differs from this one at a single base, so this may be a read error. V is TRBV7-9 and J is TRBJ1-4; no firm D call. Germline lookup yields CDR1 SEHNR and CDR2 FQNEAQ (reference sequence). This CDR3 is built from 16 residues. In nucleotides, the CDR3 is TGTGCCAGCAACTTAGTTCTAACAACAACTAATGAAAAACTGTTTTTT. Translation: CASNLVLTTTNEKLFF.

This clonotype occurred many times. The rearrangement joins TRBV29-1 to TRBJ1-2; perhaps TRBD1 as D (5 bases). The CDR3 length is 19 residues. The ends were cut back, 1 base at V and 4 bases at J, with 28 bases in the middle. The germline CDR1 and CDR2 sequences are SQVTM and ANQGSEA. CDR3 bases: TGCAGCGTTGAAGGCCTTCAACACCGGCGGGGACGAACAAGCTATGGCTACACCTTC. Translating it yields CSVEGLQHRRGRTSYGYTF.

The chain combines TRBV11-1 with TRBJ2-6, with 11 bases that match TRBD1. The CDR3 is made up of 19 amino acids. V shed 5 bases and J 0 bases; nucleotides not matched to a gene: 9. Germline values: CDR1 SGHAT, CDR2 FQDESV (reference sequence). Here the CDR3 reads CASSKMGQGVFSGANVLTF. The DNA for the CDR3 is TGTGCCAGCAGCAAAATGGGACAGGGGGTATTCTCTGGGGCCAACGTCCTGACTTTC.